These T cell receptor beta chains were read from a single sample in a study of blood T cell repertoires in COVID-19. The data were produced by immunoSEQ multiplex PCR, yet TCRdb's version contains in-frame clones alone and is incomplete. The data contain 100,000 to 150,000 clones, around 80% of them seen just once; the ten biggest clones take up more than 1.5%. The specimen was peripheral blood. The receptors here all came from an older man with acute or convalescent COVID-19. CDR3s include the opening cysteine and the closing phenylalanine or tryptophan. The order of the fields is clone size, J gene, V gene, D gene, CDR3 DNA, CDR3 protein. The D gene is left open where the match is weak. The listing skips clone size in some rows; elsewhere it reads once, few, many or a size class.

size: .; J: TRBJ2-7; V: TRBV7-9; D: .; DNA: TGTGCCAGCAGCTTAGCCCCGGGAGGAGGGGGGTCTTACTACGAGCAGTACTTC; CDR3: CASSLAPGGGGSYYEQYF
size: .; J: TRBJ1-2; V: TRBV6-1; D: .; DNA: TGTGCCAGCAGTGAAGCGGCCCTATGGCACAGCTTAAACGGCTACACCTTC; CDR3: CASSEAALWHSLNGYTF
size: once; J: TRBJ2-2; V: TRBV4-2; D: .; DNA: TGTGCCAGCAGCCAAGAGCGGCAGCCCACCGGGGAGCTGTTTTTT; CDR3: CASSQERQPTGELFF
size: few; J: TRBJ1-1; V: TRBV18; D: .; DNA: TGTGCCAGCTCACCACGGGGCAGCGGGGGAATGAACACTGAAGCTTTCTTT; CDR3: CASSPRGSGGMNTEAFF
size: .; J: TRBJ2-3; V: TRBV3-1/TRBV3-2; D: .; DNA: TGTGCCAGCAGCAACTCAAGACTCCCTCCCGTGGATACGCAGTATTTT; CDR3: CASSNSRLPPVDTQYF
size: .; J: TRBJ1-1; V: TRBV4-1; D: .; DNA: TGCGCCAGCAGCCAAGCCAGGGAAGGCACTGAAGCTTTCTTT; CDR3: CASSQAREGTEAFF
size: .; J: TRBJ1-2; V: TRBV5-1; D: .; DNA: TGCGCCAGCAGCTTGAACGCCAGGATGGTAACTGGCTACACCTTC; CDR3: CASSLNARMVTGYTF
size: .; J: TRBJ1-5; V: TRBV6-4; D: .; DNA: TGTGCCAGCTCCCCTGGGAGCCCTGGTGAGCCCCAGCATTTT; CDR3: CASSPGSPGEPQHF
size: .; J: TRBJ1-5; V: TRBV23-1; D: TRBD1; DNA: TGCGCCAGCAGTCAATACGGGGAGGACAGGCAGCCCCAGCATTTT; CDR3: CASSQYGEDRQPQHF
size: .; J: TRBJ1-5; V: TRBV6-5; D: .; DNA: TGTGCCAGCAGTTCGACAGGCTTAGGTCAGCCCCAGCATTTT; CDR3: CASSSTGLGQPQHF
size: .; J: TRBJ1-2; V: TRBV5-1; D: TRBD1; DNA: TGCGCCAGCAGCTCAGGGGGAGGCTACACCTTC; CDR3: CASSSGGGYTF
size: .; J: TRBJ2-3; V: TRBV7-9; D: .; DNA: TGTGCCAGCAGCTTAGTGGTCTACGGGGGAGAAGATACGCAGTATTTT; CDR3: CASSLVVYGGEDTQYF
size: .; J: TRBJ2-7; V: TRBV5-6; D: .; DNA: TGTGCCAGCAGCTTGGGGGGGCCTAGCTCCTACGAGCAGTACTTC; CDR3: CASSLGGPSSYEQYF
size: .; J: TRBJ2-7; V: TRBV5-5; D: .; DNA: TGTGCCAGCAGCCTGGGGGGATACCAGGGGTACGAGCAGTACTTC; CDR3: CASSLGGYQGYEQYF
size: .; J: TRBJ2-2; V: TRBV19; D: .; DNA: TGTGCCAGTAGTATTTTGGAAGAGGGCACCGGGGAGCTGTTTTTT; CDR3: CASSILEEGTGELFF
size: .; J: TRBJ1-4; V: TRBV19; D: TRBD1; DNA: TGTGCCAGTAGATTTATCGGGGACAGGGGTAGAGGGCTGTTTTTT; CDR3: CASRFIGDRGRGLFF
size: .; J: TRBJ2-7; V: TRBV27; D: .; DNA: TGTGCCAGCAGTTTATATAGATCCTACGAGCAGTACTTC; CDR3: CASSLYRSYEQYF
size: .; J: TRBJ2-5; V: TRBV7-3; D: .; DNA: TGTGCCAGCAGCTCGACAAGGGGCGAGACCCAGTACTTC; CDR3: CASSSTRGETQYF
size: few; J: TRBJ1-1; V: TRBV28; D: .; DNA: TGTGCCAGCAGTTTAAACGGGGTGGGAATGAACACTGAAGCTTTCTTT; CDR3: CASSLNGVGMNTEAFF
size: once; J: TRBJ1-2; V: TRBV29-1; D: .; DNA: TGCAGCGTATCCCCCCTCGGGAACTATGGCTACACCTTC; CDR3: CSVSPLGNYGYTF
size: .; J: TRBJ1-1; V: TRBV7-8; D: .; DNA: TGTGCCAGCAGCTTAGTGGAGCAAGCTGAAGCTTTCTTT; CDR3: CASSLVEQAEAFF
size: .; J: TRBJ2-5; V: TRBV5-1; D: .; DNA: TGCGCCAGCAGCAACCTGGGGCCCCCGTACCAAGAGACCCAGTACTTC; CDR3: CASSNLGPPYQETQYF
size: .; J: TRBJ1-2; V: TRBV2; D: .; DNA: TGTGCCAGCAGCTCCGACAGTAACTATGGCTACACCTTC; CDR3: CASSSDSNYGYTF
size: .; J: TRBJ2-1; V: TRBV2; D: .; DNA: TGTGCCAGCAGTCCCCAGGCGGGGGCCTATGGGGATGAGCAGTTCTTC; CDR3: CASSPQAGAYGDEQFF
size: .; J: TRBJ1-6; V: TRBV6-5; D: .; DNA: TGTGCCAGCAGCGCGGGACGGAATAATTCACCCCTCCACTTT; CDR3: CASSAGRNNSPLHF
size: few; J: TRBJ2-1; V: TRBV7-7; D: .; DNA: TGTGCTAGCAGCTTAGAGCCTTACAATGAGCAGTTCTTC; CDR3: CASSLEPYNEQFF
size: .; J: TRBJ2-2; V: TRBV18; D: TRBD2; DNA: TGTGCCAGCTCTCCGGACGTCGCGGGGGCCGGGGAGCTGTTTTTT; CDR3: CASSPDVAGAGELFF
size: .; J: TRBJ2-7; V: TRBV10-2; D: TRBD2; DNA: TGCGCCAGCAGTACTCACCGGGGGACTAGCGGGGGAATACTCTCCTACGAGCAGTACTTC; CDR3: CASSTHRGTSGGILSYEQYF
size: .; J: TRBJ1-1; V: TRBV5-1; D: .; DNA: TGCGCCAGCAGCTTGGCTGGGGGGGCTGAAGCTTTCTTT; CDR3: CASSLAGGAEAFF
size: few; J: TRBJ1-5; V: TRBV19; D: .; DNA: TGTGCCAGTAGTATCGGGGGAAATCAGCCCCAGCATTTT; CDR3: CASSIGGNQPQHF
size: .; J: TRBJ1-1; V: TRBV5-6; D: .; DNA: TGTGCCAGCAGCTTGGCCCCCGGGAGGGGCACTGAAGCTTTCTTT; CDR3: CASSLAPGRGTEAFF
size: once; J: TRBJ2-7; V: TRBV5-4; D: .; DNA: TGTGCCAGCAGCCACTTCGTCTCCGCCGAGCAGTACTTC; CDR3: CASSHFVSAEQYF
size: few; J: TRBJ2-1; V: TRBV2; D: TRBD2; DNA: TGTGCCAGCAGACTAGCGGGGAACAATGAGCAGTTCTTC; CDR3: CASRLAGNNEQFF
size: .; J: TRBJ1-2; V: TRBV19; D: .; DNA: TGTGCCAAGAGGGGGGGGCACAACTATGGCTACACCTTC; CDR3: CAKRGGHNYGYTF
size: .; J: TRBJ1-5; V: TRBV6-1; D: .; DNA: TGTGCCAGCAGTGAAGCGGCAGGCTCGTACAATCAGCCCCAGCATTTT; CDR3: CASSEAAGSYNQPQHF
size: few; J: TRBJ2-1; V: TRBV7-2; D: TRBD2; DNA: TGTGCCAGCAGCTTAGAGGCGGGGGGGTACAATGAGCAGTTCTTC; CDR3: CASSLEAGGYNEQFF
size: .; J: TRBJ2-7; V: TRBV5-4; D: .; DNA: TGTGCCAGCAGCTCGGGCAGGGGTGGGGACTACGAGCAGTACTTC; CDR3: CASSSGRGGDYEQYF
size: .; J: TRBJ1-2; V: TRBV6-2/TRBV6-3; D: .; DNA: TGTGCCAGCAGTACCGCGGGGAGTGGCTACACCTTC; CDR3: CASSTAGSGYTF
size: .; J: TRBJ2-3; V: TRBV5-1; D: TRBD1; DNA: TGCGCCAGCAGCTTCTCGACAGGGGGCAGGGCAGATACGCAGTATTTT; CDR3: CASSFSTGGRADTQYF
size: .; J: TRBJ1-5; V: TRBV4-1; D: .; DNA: TGCGCCAGCAGCTTGGACAGTCGGATTCAGCCCCAGCATTTT; CDR3: CASSLDSRIQPQHF
size: .; J: TRBJ2-2; V: TRBV2; D: .; DNA: TGTGCCAGCAGTGGGCAGGGCCCCGGGGAGCTGTTTTTT; CDR3: CASSGQGPGELFF
size: .; J: TRBJ2-3; V: TRBV18; D: TRBD2; DNA: TGTGCCAGCTCACTGGATAGCGGGGGTTACACAGATACGCAGTATTTT; CDR3: CASSLDSGGYTDTQYF
size: .; J: TRBJ2-3; V: TRBV4-1; D: TRBD2; DNA: TGCGCCAGCAGCCATAGTAGCGGGGGGGCTACAGATACGCAGTATTTT; CDR3: CASSHSSGGATDTQYF